These 20 T cell receptor beta chains originate from one sample sequenced in a study of regulatory T cells in long-lasting Graves disease. As to time point: newly diagnosed GD, antithyroid drugs for less than 3 months. PBMCs were the source of the RNA used for TCR sequencing. Assembly of TCR beta libraries relied on iRepertoire HTBI primers together with Arm-PCR of CDR3 regions. TCRdb ran MiXCR on the multiplex PCR reads and lists one entry per CDR3 protein. The data contain about 540,000 distinct CDR3 sequences, roughly 12% of them singletons. This same sample was also part of a study on T cells in Graves' hyperthyroidism and ophthalmopathy.

The sample here was peripheral blood mononuclear cells (PBMCs), taken at new diagnosis, from a patient treated with antithyroid drugs. These receptors were collected from a man aged 30 to 39 with Graves disease.

Details on this clonotype: One end of the junction is discordant with germline, which a read error may explain. The V gene is TRBV7-2, the J gene TRBJ2-7; D assignment may be TRBD1 or TRBD2 (5 bases each). CDR1 is SGHTA and CDR2 is FQGNSA in the germline V gene. This CDR3 is built from 13 residues. This CDR3 is CASGLGWGNEQYF. CDR3 in DNA: TGTGCCAGCGGCTTGGGTTGGGGGAACGAGCAGTACTTC. The entire variable domain, with the rest obtained from reference TRBV7-2 and TRBJ2-7, is as follows: GAGVSQSPSNKVTEKGKDVELRCDPISGHTALYWYRQSLGQGLEFLIYFQGNSAPDKSGLPSDRFSAERTGGSVSTLTIQRTQQEDSAVYLCASGLGWGNEQYFGPGTRLTVT.

As concerns this clonotype: Given a much more abundant clone one base away, this may be a read error. This chain joins TRBV6-2 or TRBV6-3 and TRBJ2-1, with D perhaps TRBD2 (6 bases). The tail of the sequence fits TRBJ2-7 better, so the J call may be wrong. Germline V CDR1 and CDR2: MNHEY, SVGEGT. This CDR3 spans 15 amino acids. In nucleotides, the CDR3 is TGTGCCAGCAGTGAAATTGGGGACTTCTACAATGAGCAGTACTTC. Translating it yields CASSEIGDFYNEQYF.

This sequence joins TRBV20-1 and TRBJ1-1; D gene ambiguous. CDR3 length equals 12 residues. Germline CDR1 is DFQATT and CDR2 is SNEGSKA (reference sequence). V was cut by 3 bases and J by 1 base, with 6 bases left in between. In DNA form, the CDR3 reads TGCAGTGCTAGTACACAGAACACTGAAGCTTTCTTT. Its translation: CSASTQNTEAFF.

V and J are TRBV5-6 and TRBJ2-1; D may be TRBD1 or TRBD2 (5 bases each). V lost 2 bases, J lost 7 bases, and 10 bases lay in between. The CDR3 has 13 amino acids. Germline CDR1 and CDR2: SGHDT and YYEEEE. The DNA for the CDR3 is TGTGCCAGCAGCTTTCCGGGACCGAATGAGCAGTTCTTC. Translating it yields CASSFPGPNEQFF.

The chain uses TRBV15 and TRBJ1-3; D gene uncertain. V gave up 1 base and J gave up 0 bases, with 16 bases separating them. The germline gives CDR1 LNHNV, CDR2 YYDKDF (reference sequence). The CDR3 contains 18 residues. CDR3 DNA sequence: TGTGCCACCAGCAGAGGCTCTCACACCGGCTACTCTGGAAACACCATATATTTT. It codes for CATSRGSHTGYSGNTIYF.

This clonotype was recorded at least ten times. The V and J genes are TRBV12-3 or TRBV12-4 and TRBJ2-1; D gene unclear. Trimming left V 5 bases short and J 6 bases short, with 14 bases between. The CDR3 is 14 amino acids. The CDR3 loop reads CASSPSVQSNEQFF. CDR3 bases: TGTGCCAGCAGTCCCTCAGTTCAGTCCAATGAGCAGTTCTTC.

This clonotype has at least ten counts. This chain uses TRBV6-1 with TRBJ1-1, with D perhaps matching TRBD1 (6 bases). Germline V gene data show CDR1 as MNHNS and CDR2 as SASEGT. This CDR3 has 13 residues. The V and J ends lost 7 bases and 4 bases respectively, with 13 bases between them. CDR3 protein: CASKWGQSTEAFF. CDR3 nucleotide sequence: TGTGCCAGCAAATGGGGGCAGAGCACTGAAGCTTTCTTT.

This clonotype was recorded at least ten times. The genes are TRBV12-3 or TRBV12-4 and TRBJ2-3; tentatively, D is TRBD1 (5 bases). V shed 8 bases and J shed 4 bases, with 19 bases lying between them. The CDR3 consists of 15 residues. CDR3 in amino acids: CASSLGARRADTQYF. CDR3 DNA sequence: TGTGCCAGCTCCCTAGGGGCTAGACGGGCAGATACGCAGTATTTT.

This clonotype showed up many times. V and J are TRBV12-5 and TRBJ2-1; D uncertain. Germline V gene lookup returns CDR1 LGHNT and CDR2 FRNRAP. Trimming shortened V by 5 bases and J by 4 bases, and 9 bases separated the two germline ends. The CDR3 sequence is 13 residues long. The CDR3 DNA sequence: TGTGCTAGTGGTCCGGACGGATACAATGAGCAGTTCTTC. This translates into CASGPDGYNEQFF.

This clonotype appeared many times. CDR3 residues: CSVELATDNWETQYF. The DNA of the CDR3 is TGCAGCGTTGAGTTGGCGACAGATAACTGGGAGACCCAGTACTTC. The chain is built from TRBV29-1 and TRBJ2-5, with D maybe TRBD1 (5 bases). Trimming removed 3 bases at V and 5 bases at J, with 19 bases between. Germline values: CDR1 SQVTM, CDR2 ANQGSEA. CDR3 length: 15 amino acids.

This clonotype was seen many times. This chain connects TRBV5-6 to TRBJ2-5, with 11 bases aligning to TRBD2. With V trimmed by 4 bases and J by 5 bases, 10 bases remained unmatched. From germline, CDR1 is SGHDT and CDR2 YYEEEE. The CDR3 runs 16 residues. CDR3 DNA: TGTGCCAGCAGCCTGGGCTTAGCGGGAGGGCCTGAGACCCAGTACTTC. Protein sequence: CASSLGLAGGPETQYF.

This clonotype was counted ten times or more. This chain uses TRBV27 with TRBJ2-7, with D unclear. CDR1 is MNHEY, CDR2 SMNVEV, per germline (reference sequence). CDR3 length: 14 amino acids. V shed 0 bases and J shed 4 bases, with 10 bases lying between them. The CDR3 protein is CASSLSVDGYEQYF. In DNA, the CDR3 is TGTGCCAGCAGTTTATCGGTAGACGGATACGAGCAGTACTTC.

This clonotype was observed many times. The rearrangement joins TRBV5-5 to TRBJ2-5; possible D gene TRBD2, 6 bases. Germline V lookup: CDR1 SGHKS, CDR2 YYEKEE (reference sequence). The CDR3 covers 14 residues. V was cut by 3 bases and J by 5 bases, with 14 bases left in between. The CDR3 loop reads CASSYSGRGETQYF. CDR3 nucleotides: TGTGCCAGCAGCTATAGCGGTCGGGGGGAGACCCAGTACTTC.

This clonotype was found a few times. The chain recombines TRBV6-1 with TRBJ1-5, with a tentative D call TRBD1 (6 bases). Germline V gene lookup returns CDR1 MNHNS and CDR2 SASEGT. This CDR3 comprises 17 residues. V was trimmed by 3 bases and J by 1 base, leaving 16 bases between them. CDR3 in amino acids: CASSDPWQGWSNQPQHF. CDR3 nucleotide sequence: TGTGCCAGCAGTGATCCTTGGCAGGGGTGGAGCAATCAGCCCCAGCATTTT.

The chain is built from TRBV20-1 and TRBJ2-1; TRBD2 aligns across 16 bases. The junction had 5 bases not matched to a gene; V was cut back by 5 bases and J by 10 bases. CDR1 is DFQATT and CDR2 is SNEGSKA in the germline V gene (reference sequence). The CDR3 is 14 amino acids. The CDR3 region is CSASGLAGGDEQFF. The DNA for the CDR3 is TGCAGTGCTTCGGGACTAGCGGGAGGGGACGAGCAGTTCTTC.

The genes are TRBV18 and TRBJ2-1; 7 bases are a match to TRBD2. The germline V gene has CDR1 KGHSH and CDR2 LQKENI. The CDR3 extends over 17 amino acids. V lost 1 base, J lost 0 bases, and 6 bases stayed unmatched. The DNA for the CDR3 is TGTGCCAGCTCACCACGGGACTCTAGCGGCTCCTACAATGAGCAGTTCTTC. Translated, it gives CASSPRDSSGSYNEQFF. The variable domain in full, completed from reference TRBV18 and TRBJ2-1, reads NAGVMQNPRHLVRRRGQEARLRCSPMKGHSHVYWYRQLPEEGLKFMVYLQKENIIDESGMPKERFSAEFPKEGPSILRIQQVVRGDSAAYFCASSPRDSSGSYNEQFFGPGTRLTVL.

This clonotype was observed a handful of times. This rearrangement joins TRBV4-2 to TRBJ2-3; TRBD2 might be the D (6 bases). The CDR3 spans 17 residues. From germline, CDR1 is LGHNA and CDR2 YNFKEQ. Trimming left V 3 bases short and J 1 base short, with 17 bases between. The CDR3 DNA reads TGTGCCAGCAGCCACCCAGCATCGGGACTCGGCACAGATACGCAGTATTTT. Translated: CASSHPASGLGTDTQYF.

This clonotype was found a few times. The V call is TRBV13, the J call TRBJ2-6; D is unclear. V shed 6 bases and J shed 0 bases, with 21 bases lying between them. The length of the CDR3 is 19 residues. CDR1 is PRHDT and CDR2 is FYEKMQ in the germline V gene (reference sequence). The CDR3 sequence is CASSFLAESHSSGANVLTF. The CDR3 nucleotides are TGTGCCAGCAGTTTTTTGGCCGAGAGCCATAGCTCTGGGGCCAACGTCCTGACTTTC.

This clonotype was counted at least ten times. The J gene is TRBJ2-1, the V gene TRBV20-1, with 7 positions matching TRBD2. In germline, CDR1 is DFQATT, CDR2 SNEGSKA (reference sequence). The V and J ends lost 6 bases and 8 bases, in that order; junction bases with no gene match: 13. This CDR3 spans 14 amino acids. CDR3 loop: CSANGAGSVYEQFF. CDR3 DNA sequence: TGCAGTGCCAATGGAGCGGGGAGTGTCTATGAGCAGTTCTTC.

In this sample, this clonotype turned up many times. J is TRBJ2-7 and V is TRBV3-1; D remains ambiguous. Germline loops: CDR1 LGHDT, CDR2 YNNKEL (reference sequence). The CDR3 covers 13 residues. V was clipped by 0 bases and J by 3 bases, with 6 bases between them. CDR3 amino acids: CASSQESIYEQYF. The CDR3 bases are TGTGCCAGCAGCCAAGAATCTATCTACGAGCAGTACTTC.